The entry that follows covers one TCR beta chain sequence. This sample stems from a study of blood T cell repertoires in COVID-19. Germline V gene lookup returns CDR1 SGHTA and CDR2 FQGNSA. Trimming at V came to 6 bases and at J to 2 bases, leaving 5 bases not matched to a gene. This CDR3 spans 14 amino acids. Here immunoSEQ multiplex PCR was the method, and the copy in TCRdb shows in-frame clones only, minus some. The sample shows over 200,000 clones, around 90% of them seen only once. Sequencing was done on a sample of peripheral blood. The sequence came from a person in their late teens or twenties with COVID-19, enrolled during active disease. This chain links TRBV7-2 with TRBJ2-7, with 9 positions matching TRBD2. CDR3 coding DNA: TGTGCCAGCAGGGCGGGGACTAGCCCCTACGAGCAGTACTTC. Its protein product is CASRAGTSPYEQYF.